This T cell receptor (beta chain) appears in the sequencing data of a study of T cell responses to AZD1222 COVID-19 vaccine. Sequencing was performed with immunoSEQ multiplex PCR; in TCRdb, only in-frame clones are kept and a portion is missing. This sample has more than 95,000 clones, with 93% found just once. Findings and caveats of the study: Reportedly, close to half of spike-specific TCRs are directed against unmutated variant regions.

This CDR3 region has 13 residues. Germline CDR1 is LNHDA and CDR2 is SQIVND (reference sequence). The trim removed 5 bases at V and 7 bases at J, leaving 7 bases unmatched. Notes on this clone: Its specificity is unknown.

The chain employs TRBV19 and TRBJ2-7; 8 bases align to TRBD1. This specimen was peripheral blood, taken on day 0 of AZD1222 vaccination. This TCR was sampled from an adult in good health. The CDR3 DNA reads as TGTGCCAGTAGTGCGACAGGGGTCCCGGAGCAGTACTTC. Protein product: CASSATGVPEQYF.